What follows is one TCR beta chain and its context. Its antigen is not identified. The data originate from a study of CD8+CD57+ T cells in acquired aplastic anemia. Study at large: Sorted CD4+ and CD8+ cells gave a mean 3.2 ug DNA, range 0.2 to 27.4 ug.

Study results and limitations: Patient and control CD8+ Simpson's diversity was not significantly different.

The CDR3 loop spans 13 amino acids. V shed 2 bases and J shed 3 bases, with 8 bases lying between them. Germline V lookup: CDR1 SGHTA, CDR2 FQGNSA. Genomic DNA served as template for TCR beta VDJ and CDR3 profiling. TCRdb analysed the reads with MiXCR anew, one entry per CDR3 protein. Here the sample spans a few hundred thousand distinct CDR3 sequences, under 65% being singletons. The chain links TRBV7-2 to TRBJ2-7; D is uncertain. This TCR derives from a human donor in good health. Sequencing input: sorted CD4+, CD8+, or CD8+CD57+ T cells (not recorded which) from PBMCs. Here the CDR3 reads CASSLNRFYEQYF. CDR3 bases: TGTGCCAGCAGCTTAAATAGGTTCTACGAGCAGTACTTC.